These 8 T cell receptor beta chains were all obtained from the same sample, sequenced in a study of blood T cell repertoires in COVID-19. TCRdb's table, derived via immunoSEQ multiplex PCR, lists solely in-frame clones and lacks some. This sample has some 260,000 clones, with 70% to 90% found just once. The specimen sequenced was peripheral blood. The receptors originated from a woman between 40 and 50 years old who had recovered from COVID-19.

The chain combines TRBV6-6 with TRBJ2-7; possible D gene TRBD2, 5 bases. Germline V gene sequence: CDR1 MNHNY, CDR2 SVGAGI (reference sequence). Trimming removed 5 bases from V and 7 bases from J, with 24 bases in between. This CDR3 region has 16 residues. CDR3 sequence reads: CASSPPHVTPTGEQYF. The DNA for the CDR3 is TGTGCCAGCAGTCCACCCCACGTGACACCCACGGGGGAGCAGTACTTC.

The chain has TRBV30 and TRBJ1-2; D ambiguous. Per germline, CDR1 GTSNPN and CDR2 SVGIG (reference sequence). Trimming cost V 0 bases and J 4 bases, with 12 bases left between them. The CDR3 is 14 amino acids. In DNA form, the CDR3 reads TGTGCCTGGAGTGTACTGGACTTAAGCTATGGCTACACCTTC. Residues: CAWSVLDLSYGYTF.

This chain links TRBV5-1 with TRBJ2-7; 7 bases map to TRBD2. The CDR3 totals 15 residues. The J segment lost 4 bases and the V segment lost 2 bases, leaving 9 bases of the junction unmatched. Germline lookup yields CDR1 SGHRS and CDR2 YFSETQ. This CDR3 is CASSFRASGGYEQYF. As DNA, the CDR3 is TGCGCCAGCAGCTTTAGAGCTAGCGGTGGGTACGAGCAGTACTTC.

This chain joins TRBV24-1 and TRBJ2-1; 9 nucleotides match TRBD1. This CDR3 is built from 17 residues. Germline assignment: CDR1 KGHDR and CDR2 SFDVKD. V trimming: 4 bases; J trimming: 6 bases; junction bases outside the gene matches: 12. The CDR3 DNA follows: TGTGCCACCAGTGAACGGACAGGGGCGATTGCCTTCAATGAGCAGTTCTTC. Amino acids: CATSERTGAIAFNEQFF.

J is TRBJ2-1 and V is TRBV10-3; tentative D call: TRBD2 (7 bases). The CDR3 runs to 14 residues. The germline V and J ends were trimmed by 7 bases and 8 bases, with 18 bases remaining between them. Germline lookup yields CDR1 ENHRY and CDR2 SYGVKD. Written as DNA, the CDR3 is TGTGCCATCAAAAAAGAACAGGGAGGGGATGAGCAGTTCTTC. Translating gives CAIKKEQGGDEQFF.

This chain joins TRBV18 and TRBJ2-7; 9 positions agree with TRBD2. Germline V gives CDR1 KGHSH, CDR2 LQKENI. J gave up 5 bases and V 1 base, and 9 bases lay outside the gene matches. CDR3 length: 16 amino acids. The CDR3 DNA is TGTGCCAGCTCACCACGTGCTAGCGGGGTAGAGGACGAGCAGTACTTC. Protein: CASSPRASGVEDEQYF.

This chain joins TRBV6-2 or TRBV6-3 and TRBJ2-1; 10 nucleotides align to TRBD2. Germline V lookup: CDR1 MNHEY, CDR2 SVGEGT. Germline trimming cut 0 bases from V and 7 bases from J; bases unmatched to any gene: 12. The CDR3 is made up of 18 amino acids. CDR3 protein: CASSYSSKAGGRGNEQFF. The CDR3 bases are TGTGCCAGCAGTTACTCGAGCAAAGCGGGGGGGCGTGGAAATGAGCAGTTCTTC.

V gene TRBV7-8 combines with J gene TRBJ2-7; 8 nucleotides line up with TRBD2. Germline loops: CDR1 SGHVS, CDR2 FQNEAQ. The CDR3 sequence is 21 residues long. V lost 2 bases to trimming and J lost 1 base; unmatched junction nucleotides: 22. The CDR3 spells CASSLQRGYSREGRLSYEQYF. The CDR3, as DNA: TGTGCCAGCAGCTTACAGAGGGGCTATAGCCGGGAGGGACGATTGTCCTACGAGCAGTACTTC.